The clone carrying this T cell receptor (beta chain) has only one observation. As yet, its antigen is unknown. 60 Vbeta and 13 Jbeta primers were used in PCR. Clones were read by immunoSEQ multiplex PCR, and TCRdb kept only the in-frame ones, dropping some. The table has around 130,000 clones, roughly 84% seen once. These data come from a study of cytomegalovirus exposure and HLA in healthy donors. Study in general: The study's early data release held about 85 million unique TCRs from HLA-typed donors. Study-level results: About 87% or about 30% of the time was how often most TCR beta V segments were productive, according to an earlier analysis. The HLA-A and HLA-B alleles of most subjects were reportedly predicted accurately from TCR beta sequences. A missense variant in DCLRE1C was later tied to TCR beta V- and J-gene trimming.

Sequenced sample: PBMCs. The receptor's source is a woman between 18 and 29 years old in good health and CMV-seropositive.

As DNA, the CDR3 is TGTGCCACCAGCAGAGATCGTAGCGGGGGGGTGAACATTCAGTACTTC. Its protein product is CATSRDRSGGVNIQYF. The chain carries TRBV15 and TRBJ2-4, with TRBD2 matching 11 bases. With 0 bases clipped from V and 7 bases from J, the junction kept 5 bases outside the gene matches. The CDR3 runs to 16 residues. Germline CDR1 and CDR2: LNHNV and YYDKDF (reference sequence).